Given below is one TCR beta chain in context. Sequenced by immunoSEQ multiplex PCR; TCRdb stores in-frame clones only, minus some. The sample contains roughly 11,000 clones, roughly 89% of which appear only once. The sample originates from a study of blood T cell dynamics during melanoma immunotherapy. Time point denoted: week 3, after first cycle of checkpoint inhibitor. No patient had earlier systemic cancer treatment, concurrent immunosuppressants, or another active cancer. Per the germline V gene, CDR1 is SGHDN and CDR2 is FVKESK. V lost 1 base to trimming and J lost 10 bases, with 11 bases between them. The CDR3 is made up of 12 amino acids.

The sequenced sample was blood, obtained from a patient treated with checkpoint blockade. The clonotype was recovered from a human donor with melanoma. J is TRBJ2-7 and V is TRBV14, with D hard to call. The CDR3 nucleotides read TGTGCCAGCAGCCAAGGGGGTGCCCGCCAGTACTTC. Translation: CASSQGGARQYF.